Listed here is a single T cell receptor beta chain. Its specific antigen is unknown. Per-base qualities were not stored, and no clone one base away is much larger. The sample is drawn from a study of T cell responses to AZD1222 COVID-19 vaccine (dated by TCRdb to about 2021). For the wider study: A total of 230 to 250 trial participants underwent TCR sequencing, of whom 207 received two doses of AZD1222 and some 25 received two doses of the MenACWY control vaccine. Trial participants were enrolled into age subgroups of 18-55, 56-69 and 70-plus years, which contained around 150, 28 and 57 TCR-sequenced participants, respectively. Broader findings and caveats from the paper: Most participants were white British and females outnumbered males, and the authors suggested that clonal diversity may have been underestimated. Spike-specific TCR breadth and depth rose significantly after two AZD1222 doses compared with day 0 and with MenACWY recipients. The 56-69-year group was small, and its depth increase did not reach significance, likely because of low power. CD4 TCRs associated with the vaccine covered the entire spike protein, and the dominant responses were in regions 160-218 and 743-854. Conclusions about previously exposed vaccinees are limited, since just five or six AZD1222 recipients were seropositive for SARS-CoV-2 at baseline. Because no day 14 peak-response samples were available, repertoires were characterized only after the peak T cell response. Reportedly, almost half of the unique spike-specific TCRs recognized epitopes lying outside the regions that are mutated in the B.1.351 and B.1.1.7 variants.

The time point label for this specimen denotes: about 28 days (+/-7) after the second vaccine dose. Because spike-specific TCR depth and breadth did not differ between the two schedules, AZD1222 recipients who got a second dose at roughly 4 weeks were pooled with those who got a second dose at roughly 12 weeks. Samples from vaccinated people were obtained from the UK trials COV001 and COV002, which included a single-blind randomized controlled phase 2/3 trial of AZD1222 (ChAdOx1 nCoV-19) in healthy adults. Trial participant PBMC samples were collected at day 0 and day 28 after the second dose for TCRbeta chain sequencing. The CDR3 regions of human TCRbeta chains were analyzed by immunosequencing. Per the authors' processing: Repertoire TCRs were matched against a reference library of SARS-CoV-2-specific TCRs generated with the MIRA antigen-specificity platform. Breadth meant the fraction of unique TCRs that were SARS-CoV-2-associated, whereas depth meant the fraction of total T cells that were SARS-CoV-2-associated. Using the MIRA data, every spike-specific TCR was mapped to the spike region that the TCR reacted to and assigned to either a CD4 or a CD8 class. Log10-transformed breadth and depth values were compared by one-way ANOVA with Sidak's multiple comparisons tests. TCRdb's version of the immuneACCESS table is confined to in-frame rearrangements and falls short of the full clone set. An unresolved V gene accounts for under half of the shortfall where checked; the remainder is of unknown origin. V, J and clone size are taken as reported in that table, and D and trimming were inferred from the DNA itself. Across this sample there are around 150,000 clones, with more than 80% seen only once. The top ten hold roughly 3.1% of the sample.

V is cut back by 0 bases and J by 4 bases, with 3 bases in the junction unmatched. The germline V gene provides CDR1 KGHSH and CDR2 LQKENI. Including the terminal cysteine and phenylalanine, the CDR3 comprises 15 residues. This entry keeps only the CDR3 DNA: 45 bases, framed from base 1. The V gene is TRBV18 and the J gene is TRBJ2-7; TRBD2 fits 10 bases in the junction. This TCR was sampled from an adult who received the AZD1222 COVID-19 vaccine. The source was peripheral blood, collected 28 days after the second AZD1222 dose. The DNA sequence follows: TGTGCCAGCTCACCACCCGGACTAGCGGTTTACGAGCAGTACTTC. It is translated as CASSPPGLAVYEQYF.